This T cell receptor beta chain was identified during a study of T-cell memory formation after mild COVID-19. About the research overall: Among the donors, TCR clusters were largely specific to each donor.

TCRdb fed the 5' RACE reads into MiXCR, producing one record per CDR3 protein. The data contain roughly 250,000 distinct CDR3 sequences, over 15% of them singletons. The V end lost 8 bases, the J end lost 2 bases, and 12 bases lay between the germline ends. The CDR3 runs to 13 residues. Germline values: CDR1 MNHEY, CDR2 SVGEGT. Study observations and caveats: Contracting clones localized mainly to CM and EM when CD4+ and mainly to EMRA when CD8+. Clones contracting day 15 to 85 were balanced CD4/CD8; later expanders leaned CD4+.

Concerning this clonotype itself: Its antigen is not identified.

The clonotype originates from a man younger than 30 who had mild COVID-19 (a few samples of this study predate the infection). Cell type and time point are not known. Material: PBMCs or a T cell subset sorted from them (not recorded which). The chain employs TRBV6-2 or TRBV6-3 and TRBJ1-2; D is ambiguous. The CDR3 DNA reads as TGTGCCAGCTTGAACAGCCTAAACTATGGCTACACCTTC. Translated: CASLNSLNYGYTF.